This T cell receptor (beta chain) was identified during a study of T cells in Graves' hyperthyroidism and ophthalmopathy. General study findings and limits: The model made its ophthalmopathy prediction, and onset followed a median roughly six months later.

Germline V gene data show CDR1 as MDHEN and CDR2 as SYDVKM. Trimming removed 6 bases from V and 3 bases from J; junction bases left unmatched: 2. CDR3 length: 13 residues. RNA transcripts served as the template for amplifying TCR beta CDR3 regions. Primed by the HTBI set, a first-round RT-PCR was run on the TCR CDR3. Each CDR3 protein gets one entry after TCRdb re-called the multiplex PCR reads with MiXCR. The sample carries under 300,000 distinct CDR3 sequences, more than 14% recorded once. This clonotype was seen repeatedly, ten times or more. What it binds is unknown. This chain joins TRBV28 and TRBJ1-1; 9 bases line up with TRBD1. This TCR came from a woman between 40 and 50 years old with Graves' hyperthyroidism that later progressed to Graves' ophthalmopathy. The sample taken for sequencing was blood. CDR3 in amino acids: CASRQGAYTEAFF. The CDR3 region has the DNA TGTGCCAGCAGACAGGGGGCCTACACTGAAGCTTTCTTT.